Listed here are 30 T cell receptor beta chains from one sample, sequenced in a study of shared clonotypes between healthy human individuals. Sequenced by immunoSEQ multiplex PCR; TCRdb stores in-frame clones only, minus some. The sample holds some 500,000 clones, roughly four fifths seen once. The sequenced sample was PBMCs. The receptors originated from a woman aged 35 to 49 in good health. Some clones in this sample may be carry-over from other donors' samples.

Only a few counts were recorded for this clone. The chain joins TRBV19 to TRBJ2-3, with 7 bases matching TRBD2. Germline CDR1 LNHDA, CDR2 SQIVND (reference sequence). V lost 3 bases, J lost 2 bases, and 5 bases stayed unmatched. The CDR3 runs to 15 residues. The CDR3 DNA follows: TGTGCCAGTAGTATCCGGGAGGCCATCACAGATACGCAGTATTTT. This translates into CASSIREAITDTQYF.

The chain carries TRBV5-1 and TRBJ2-7; TRBD1 matches at 10 bases. Germline values: CDR1 SGHRS, CDR2 YFSETQ. Trimming removed 3 bases from V and 6 bases from J; junction bases left unmatched: 9. The CDR3 runs to 15 residues. DNA of the CDR3: TGCGCCAGCAGCTGGGGGACAGGGGAGGAGGTCGAGCAGTACTTC. Protein: CASSWGTGEEVEQYF.

In this sample, this clone turned up a few times. V and J are TRBV29-1 and TRBJ1-1; 7 bases fit TRBD1. The CDR3 totals 14 residues. V shed 6 bases and J 0 bases; nucleotides not matched to a gene: 7. Germline CDR1 SQVTM, CDR2 ANQGSEA. This CDR3 reads CSVDGTGVNTEAFF. For the CDR3, the DNA is TGCAGCGTAGACGGCACAGGGGTGAACACTGAAGCTTTCTTT.

The chain couples TRBV7-3 to TRBJ1-1, with D perhaps TRBD1 (6 bases). V lost 6 bases, J lost 4 bases, and 12 bases lay in between. The CDR3 totals 13 residues. The germline V gene encodes CDR1 SGHTA and CDR2 FQGTGA. The CDR3 coding sequence is TGTGCCAGCAGTTTCGCAGGGGTCACTGAAGCTTTCTTT. Translation gives CASSFAGVTEAFF.

With regard to this clone: Additional DNA sequences in this sample encode the identical CDR3. This chain joins TRBV7-9 and TRBJ2-2; 7 bases map to TRBD2. The germline gives CDR1 SEHNR, CDR2 FQNEAQ (reference sequence). The V gene end was trimmed by 3 bases and the J gene end by 2 bases; junction bases not matched to a gene: 0. The CDR3 contains 14 residues. The CDR3, as DNA: TGTGCCAGCAGCTTGGGACTAAACACCGGGGAGCTGTTTTTT. Amino acid sequence: CASSLGLNTGELFF. Supplemented by reference TRBV7-9 and TRBJ2-2, the full variable domain reads DTGVSQNPRHKITKRGQNVTFRCDPISEHNRLYWYRQTLGQGPEFLTYFQNEAQLEKSRLLSDRFSAERPKGSFSTLEIQRTEQGDSAMYLCASSLGLNTGELFFGEGSRLTVL.

V is TRBV5-1 and J is TRBJ1-4; D might be TRBD1 (6 bases). V was shortened by 3 bases and J by 7 bases, with 13 bases between the two germline ends. CDR3 length equals 14 residues. CDR1 and CDR2 (germline): SGHRS, YFSETQ. The CDR3 protein is CASSWAGDREKLFF. The CDR3, as DNA: TGCGCCAGCAGCTGGGCAGGGGACCGTGAAAAACTGTTTTTT.

This clone has a handful of counts. The V and J genes are TRBV4-3 and TRBJ2-7; D is unclear. The CDR3 covers 15 residues. Trimming took 0 bases from V and 2 from J, leaving 11 bases between them. Germline loops: CDR1 LGHNA, CDR2 YSLEER. The CDR3 is CASSQDPGQPYEQYF. CDR3 coding DNA: TGCGCCAGCAGCCAAGATCCAGGCCAGCCCTACGAGCAGTACTTC.

The chain links TRBV7-8 to TRBJ2-7; TRBD2 is a possible D gene (5 bases). The CDR3 consists of 15 residues. The germline V gene encodes CDR1 SGHVS and CDR2 FQNEAQ. V lost 8 bases to trimming and J lost 0 bases, with 17 bases between them. The CDR3 DNA reads TGTGCCAGCGGCCTCTTGGCGGGCCGCTCCTACGAGCAGTACTTC. Translated, it gives CASGLLAGRSYEQYF.

This rearrangement joins TRBV9 to TRBJ2-1; D is perhaps TRBD2 (6 bases). Between the trimmed V and J ends, which lost 3 bases and 4 bases, there was a span of 8 bases. CDR3 length: 13 residues. Germline values: CDR1 SGDLS, CDR2 YYNGEE. CDR3 residues: CASSASGYNEQFF. CDR3 nucleotide sequence: TGTGCCAGCAGCGCCAGCGGGTACAATGAGCAGTTCTTC.

The chain has TRBV6-6 and TRBJ2-7, with a possible D match to TRBD1 (5 bases). The germline V and J ends were trimmed by 0 bases and 0 bases, with 12 bases remaining between them. The CDR3 has 16 amino acids. CDR1 MNHNY and CDR2 SVGAGI come from the germline V gene (reference sequence). DNA for the CDR3: TGTGCCAGCAGTTACTCGGTCCAGGGTGGCTCCTACGAGCAGTACTTC. This gives the protein CASSYSVQGGSYEQYF.

A remark on this clone: A single base separates this from a much larger clone, so it may be a read error. This rearrangement joins TRBV18 to TRBJ2-3, with 11 bases matching TRBD2. Germline CDR1 is KGHSH and CDR2 is LQKENI. This CDR3 is built from 14 residues. In DNA form, the CDR3 reads TGTGCCGGCTCACCACTAGCGGGAGTTGATACGCAGTATTTT. This encodes CAGSPLAGVDTQYF.

This clone was observed once. The chain employs TRBV29-1 and TRBJ1-5; perhaps TRBD1 as D (5 bases). Trimming removed 4 bases from V and 2 bases from J, with 12 bases in between. This CDR3 is built from 14 residues. Looked up from germline, CDR1 is SQVTM and CDR2 is ANQGSEA. The CDR3: CSVAGDSGNQPQHF. The CDR3 coding sequence is TGCAGCGTTGCGGGCGACAGCGGCAATCAGCCCCAGCATTTT.

Many counts were recorded for this clone. Other DNA sequences within the sample encode an identical CDR3. The J gene is TRBJ1-3, the V gene TRBV5-6; no clear D. Germline V CDR1 and CDR2: SGHDT, YYEEEE. The CDR3 contains 14 residues. The germline V and J ends were trimmed by 4 bases and 4 bases, with 12 bases remaining between them. The CDR3 is CASSRTQTGNTIYF. The CDR3 DNA follows: TGTGCCAGCAGCCGGACCCAAACGGGAAACACCATATATTTT.

On this clone itself: A read error is likely here: a far larger clone is one base away. Because the CDR3 is missing its conserved closing phenylalanine or tryptophan, this is likely a read error. The V and J genes are TRBV5-1 and TRBJ1-2, with TRBD1 as a possible D gene (6 bases). CDR3 length: 15 amino acids. Trimming removed 4 bases at V and 4 bases at J, with 17 bases between. From germline, CDR1 is SGHRS and CDR2 YFSETQ. CDR3 DNA sequence: TGCGCCAGCAGCATTGGGACATCCGAGAGCTATGGCTACACCCTC. Protein product: CASSIGTSESYGYTL.

V and J are TRBV7-9 and TRBJ2-1; a weak D match, TRBD1 (6 bases). Per germline, CDR1 SEHNR and CDR2 FQNEAQ (reference sequence). The CDR3 runs 12 residues. The V and J ends lost 5 bases and 5 bases respectively, with 7 bases between them. The DNA for the CDR3 is TGTGCCAGCAGCAACAGGGACAATGAGCAGTTCTTC. It translates to CASSNRDNEQFF.

This clone was observed many times. V is TRBV5-4 and J is TRBJ2-2, with D perhaps TRBD1 or TRBD2 (6 bases each). The germline V gene has CDR1 SGHNT and CDR2 YYREEE (reference sequence). Trimming removed 1 base from V and 4 bases from J, with 11 bases in between. The CDR3 sequence is 15 residues long. Written as DNA, the CDR3 is TGTGCCAGCAGCTTGCAGGGGAGGAGCACCGGGGAGCTGTTTTTT. Protein: CASSLQGRSTGELFF.

This clone showed up just a few times. The junction departs from the called germline gene at one end, perhaps through a read error. The chain joins TRBV14 to TRBJ1-5; D unclear. CDR3 size: 12 residues. The germline gives CDR1 SGHDN, CDR2 FVKESK. The CDR3 reads CASSQGNLPQHF. The CDR3 bases are TGTGCCAGCAGCCAAGGGAATCTGCCCCAGCATTTT.

The V call is TRBV9, the J call TRBJ2-7; possibly TRBD2 for D (6 bases). V lost 3 bases to trimming and J lost 3 bases, with 13 bases between them. The CDR3 spans 14 residues. Germline V gene data show CDR1 as SGDLS and CDR2 as YYNGEE. The CDR3 nucleotides read TGTGCCAGCAGCGAGGGACTTGAGGACTACGAGCAGTACTTC. Its protein is CASSEGLEDYEQYF.

The rearrangement links TRBV6-1 to TRBJ2-2; 9 positions agree with TRBD1. J lost 10 bases, V lost 6 bases, and 3 bases had no gene match. This CDR3 has 12 residues. Germline V gene sequence: CDR1 MNHNS, CDR2 SASEGT. The CDR3 nucleotides read TGTGCCAGCAGCACAGGGGGCGTGGAGCTGTTTTTT. Amino acid sequence: CASSTGGVELFF.

The chain has TRBV7-2 and TRBJ1-2, with D unresolved. The CDR3 sequence is 17 residues long. V gave up 3 bases and J gave up 4 bases, with 21 bases separating them. Germline loops: CDR1 SGHTA, CDR2 FQGNSA. As DNA, the CDR3 is TGTGCCAGCAGCTTGGGCTCGGGGTTGGGTCGCGGCTATGGCTACACCTTC. Its protein is CASSLGSGLGRGYGYTF. Full variable domain (outside the CDR3, taken from reference TRBV7-2 and TRBJ1-2): GAGVSQSPSNKVTEKGKDVELRCDPISGHTALYWYRQSLGQGLEFLIYFQGNSAPDKSGLPSDRFSAERTGGSVSTLTIQRTQQEDSAVYLCASSLGSGLGRGYGYTFGSGTRLTVV.

The chain is built from TRBV18 and TRBJ2-7; D may match TRBD1 or TRBD2 (5 bases each). This CDR3 has 12 residues. Germline V gives CDR1 KGHSH, CDR2 LQKENI. V was shortened by 4 bases and J by 7 bases, with 11 bases between the two germline ends. In DNA form, the CDR3 reads TGTGCCAGCTCACGGGGGACGGAGGAGCAGTACTTC. Translation gives CASSRGTEEQYF.

The V gene is TRBV6-5, the J gene TRBJ2-7, with D unclear. Trimming took 6 bases from V and 6 from J, leaving 12 bases between them. This CDR3 comprises 12 residues. CDR1 MNHEY and CDR2 SVGAGI come from the germline V gene. The CDR3 loop reads CASRKGTGEQYF. CDR3 nucleotides: TGTGCCAGCAGGAAGGGAACGGGCGAGCAGTACTTC.

The J gene is TRBJ2-5, the V gene TRBV20-1; no clear D gene. Germline CDR1 reads DFQATT; CDR2 reads SNEGSKA (reference sequence). This CDR3 region has 11 residues. Deletions cut 2 bases from V and 6 bases from J, with 7 bases between. CDR3 sequence reads: CSARSRQTQYF. CDR3 in DNA: TGCAGTGCTAGAAGTCGGCAGACCCAGTACTTC.

The chain uses TRBV5-1 and TRBJ2-5; TRBD2 agrees at 10 bases. The CDR3 is made up of 16 amino acids. With 0 bases clipped from V and 1 base from J, the junction kept 3 bases outside the gene matches. CDR1 and CDR2 from the germline V gene are SGHRS and YFSETQ. DNA of the CDR3: TGCGCCAGCAGCTTGGCCCTAGCGGGAGCCCAAGAGACCCAGTACTTC. Translated, it gives CASSLALAGAQETQYF.

This clone came up a few times. V is TRBV19 and J is TRBJ1-5; 9 bases line up with TRBD1. There are 14 residues in the CDR3. With 8 bases clipped from V and 2 bases from J, the junction kept 4 bases outside the gene matches. The germline V gene has CDR1 LNHDA and CDR2 SQIVND (reference sequence). Here the CDR3 reads CASGGQGGNQPQHF. CDR3 nucleotides: TGTGCCAGTGGGGGACAGGGCGGCAATCAGCCCCAGCATTTT.

With respect to this clone: It differs at one base from a far larger clone, so likely a read error. Other DNA sequences in this specimen translate into the identical CDR3. The chain has TRBV9 and TRBJ1-2; D is perhaps TRBD1 (5 bases). Trimming left V 8 bases short and J 8 bases short, with 19 bases between. Germline V gene lookup returns CDR1 SGDLS and CDR2 YYNGEE. The CDR3 spans 13 residues. This CDR3 is CASSPLGGIGYTF. CDR3 DNA: TGTGCCAGTAGCCCCCTGGGGGGGATCGGCTACACCTTC. Together with reference TRBV9 and TRBJ1-2, the CDR3 gives the full variable domain: DSGVTQTPKHLITATGQRVTLRCSPRSGDLSVYWYQQSLDQGLQFLIQYYNGEERAKGNILERFSAQQFPDLHSELNLSSLELGDSALYFCASSPLGGIGYTFGSGTRLTVV.

V and J are TRBV7-2 and TRBJ1-5; 7 nucleotides match TRBD1. The CDR3 has 14 amino acids. V was pared by 2 bases and J by 3 bases, with 1 base of the junction left unmatched. Germline V gives CDR1 SGHTA, CDR2 FQGNSA. Here the CDR3 reads CASSLTGVNQPQHF. In DNA form, the CDR3 reads TGTGCCAGCAGCTTAACAGGGGTCAATCAGCCCCAGCATTTT.

Notes on this clone: A far larger clone is one nucleotide away, so this likely arose from a read error. The rearrangement links TRBV7-7 to TRBJ1-2; possible D gene TRBD1, 5 bases. The CDR3 totals 14 residues. The germline V gene encodes CDR1 SSHAT and CDR2 FNYEAQ (reference sequence). In nucleotides, the CDR3 is TGTGACAGCAGCTTAGTATGCAGGGAGAGGGGCTACACCTTC. Protein product: CDSSLVCRERGYTF.

V gene TRBV2 combines with J gene TRBJ2-7; D remains unclear. V was shortened by 2 bases and J by 5 bases, with 13 bases between the two germline ends. From germline, CDR1 is SNHLY and CDR2 FYNNEI. This CDR3 comprises 14 residues. The CDR3 DNA follows: TGTGCCAGCAGTGAATCGCGTGGGTACCACGAGCAGTACTTC. Protein sequence: CASSESRGYHEQYF.

This chain uses TRBV6-1 with TRBJ2-7; TRBD1 matches at 7 bases. The CDR3 is made up of 14 amino acids. Germline trimming cut 3 bases from V and 3 bases from J; bases unmatched to any gene: 5. In germline, CDR1 is MNHNS, CDR2 SASEGT. CDR3 residues: CASSEQGDNYEQYF. The CDR3 nucleotides read TGTGCCAGCAGTGAGCAGGGGGATAACTACGAGCAGTACTTC.